This T cell receptor (beta chain) was sequenced in a study of shared clonotypes between healthy human individuals. Unmatched junction bases numbered 5, after V lost 2 bases and J lost 0 bases. Germline V gene sequence: CDR1 MNHNS, CDR2 SASEGT. The CDR3 has 18 amino acids. Method: immunoSEQ multiplex PCR; TCRdb's copy keeps in-frame clones and lacks some. The data show 150,000 to 200,000 clones, with 60% to 75% seen just once and 10% held by the top ten. The chain employs TRBV6-1 and TRBJ2-6; TRBD2 matches at 9 bases. The clonotype comes from a man younger than 40 in good health. The sequenced sample was memory CD4+ T cells sorted from blood. Documented subset: CD45RA-negative fraction. The CDR3 spells CASSEWGGRASGANVLTF. CDR3 DNA sequence: TGTGCCAGCAGTGAATGGGGCGGGAGGGCCTCTGGGGCCAACGTCCTGACTTTC.